This entry describes one T cell receptor (beta chain). In the authors' workflow: By means of reference gene primer amplification, nucleated cell counts were estimated. The repertoire was sequenced with immunoSEQ multiplex PCR; TCRdb's copy has only in-frame clones and lacks some. V, J and clone size reflect that table, while D and trimming were determined from the DNA. The repertoire holds about 68,000 clones, 91% seen once, with 7.3% in the top ten. There are 15 residues in the CDR3. Germline V lookup: CDR1 SGHRS, CDR2 YFSETQ. Unmatched junction bases numbered 2, after V lost 0 bases and J lost 5 bases. The data stem from a study of blood T cell repertoires in COVID-19. In the study overall: Collection of acute and convalescent COVID-19 samples took place in the United States, Italy and Spain.

Patients from Seattle were sampled longitudinally, starting during active infection. This clonotype was obtained from a man aged 35 to 55 with COVID-19, enrolled during active disease. The sequenced sample was peripheral blood. V gene TRBV5-1 combines with J gene TRBJ1-4, with 9 bases that match TRBD1. CDR3 coding DNA: TGCGCCAGCAGCTTGGCCGGGACAGGGAATGAAAAACTGTTTTTT. This sequence encodes CASSLAGTGNEKLFF.